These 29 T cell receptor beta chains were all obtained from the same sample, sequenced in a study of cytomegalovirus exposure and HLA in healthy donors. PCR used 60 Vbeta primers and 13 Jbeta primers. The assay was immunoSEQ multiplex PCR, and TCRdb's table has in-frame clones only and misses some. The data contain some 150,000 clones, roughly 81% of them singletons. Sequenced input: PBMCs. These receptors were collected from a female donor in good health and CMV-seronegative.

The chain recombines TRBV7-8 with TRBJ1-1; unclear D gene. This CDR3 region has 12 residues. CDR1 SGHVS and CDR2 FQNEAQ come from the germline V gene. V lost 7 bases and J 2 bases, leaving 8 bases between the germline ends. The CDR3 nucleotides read TGTGCCAGCACCCCGGGTAACACTGAAGCTTTCTTT. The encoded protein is CASTPGNTEAFF.

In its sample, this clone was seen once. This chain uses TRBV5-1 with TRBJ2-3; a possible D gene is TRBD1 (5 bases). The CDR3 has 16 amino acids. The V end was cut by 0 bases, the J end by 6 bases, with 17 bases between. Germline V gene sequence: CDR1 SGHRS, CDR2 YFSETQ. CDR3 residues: CASSLAVDSTRDTQYF. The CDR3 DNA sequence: TGCGCCAGCAGCTTGGCCGTCGACAGCACAAGGGATACGCAGTATTTT.

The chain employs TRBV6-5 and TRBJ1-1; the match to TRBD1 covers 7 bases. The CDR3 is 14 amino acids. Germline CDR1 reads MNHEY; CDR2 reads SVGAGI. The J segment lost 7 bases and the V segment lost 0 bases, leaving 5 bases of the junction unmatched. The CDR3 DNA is TGTGCCAGCAGTTACTCCCCGGGACAGCTTGAAGCTTTCTTT. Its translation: CASSYSPGQLEAFF.

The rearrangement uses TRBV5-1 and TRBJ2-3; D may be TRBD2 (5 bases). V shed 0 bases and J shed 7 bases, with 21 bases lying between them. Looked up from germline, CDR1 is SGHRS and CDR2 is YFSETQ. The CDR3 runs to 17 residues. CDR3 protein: CASSLAPGGLDSNTQYF. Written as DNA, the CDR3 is TGCGCCAGCAGCTTGGCCCCCGGAGGTCTAGATAGTAATACGCAGTATTTT.

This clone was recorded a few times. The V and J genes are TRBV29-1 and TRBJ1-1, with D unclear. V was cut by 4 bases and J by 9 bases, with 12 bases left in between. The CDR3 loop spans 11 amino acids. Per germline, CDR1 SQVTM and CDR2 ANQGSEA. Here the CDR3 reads CSVVGGAKAFF. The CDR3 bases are TGCAGCGTTGTAGGAGGCGCAAAAGCTTTCTTT.

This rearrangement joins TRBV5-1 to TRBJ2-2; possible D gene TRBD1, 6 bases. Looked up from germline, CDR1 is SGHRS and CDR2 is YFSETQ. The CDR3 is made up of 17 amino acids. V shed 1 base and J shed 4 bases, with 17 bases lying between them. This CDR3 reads CASSLTTGTIGTGELFF. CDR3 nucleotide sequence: TGCGCCAGCAGCTTGACCACTGGGACAATAGGCACCGGGGAGCTGTTTTTT.

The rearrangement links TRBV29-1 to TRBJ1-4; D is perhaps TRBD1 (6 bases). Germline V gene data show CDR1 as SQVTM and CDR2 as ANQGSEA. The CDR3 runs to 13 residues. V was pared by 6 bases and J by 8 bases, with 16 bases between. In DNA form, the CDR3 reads TGCAGCGTGGGGCGGGGGGCCGGGGAAAAACTGTTTTTT. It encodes CSVGRGAGEKLFF.

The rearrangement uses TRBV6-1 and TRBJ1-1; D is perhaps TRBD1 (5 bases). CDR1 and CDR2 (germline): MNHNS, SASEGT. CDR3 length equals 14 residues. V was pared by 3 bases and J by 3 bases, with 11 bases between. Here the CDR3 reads CASSDHRWDTEAFF. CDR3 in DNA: TGTGCCAGCAGTGACCACAGGTGGGACACTGAAGCTTTCTTT.

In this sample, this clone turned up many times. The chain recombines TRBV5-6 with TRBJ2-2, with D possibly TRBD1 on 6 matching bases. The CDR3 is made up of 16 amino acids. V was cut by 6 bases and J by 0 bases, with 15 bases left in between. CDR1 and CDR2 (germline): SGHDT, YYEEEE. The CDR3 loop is CASNYRDTANTGELFF. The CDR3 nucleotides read TGTGCCAGCAACTACCGGGACACCGCGAACACCGGGGAGCTGTTTTTT. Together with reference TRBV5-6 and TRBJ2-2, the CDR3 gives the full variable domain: DAGVTQSPTHLIKTRGQQVTLRCSPKSGHDTVSWYQQALGQGPQFIFQYYEEEERQRGNFPDRFSGHQFPNYSSELNVNALLLGDSALYLCASNYRDTANTGELFFGEGSRLTVL.

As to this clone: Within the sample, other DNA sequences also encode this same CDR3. CDR3: CASSTGTASYEQYF. CDR3 nucleotides: TGCGCCAGCAGCACAGGGACAGCCTCCTACGAGCAGTACTTC. V and J are TRBV5-1 and TRBJ2-7; 7 bases are a match to TRBD1. This CDR3 region has 14 residues. V gave up 4 bases and J gave up 0 bases; unmatched junction bases: 4. Germline values: CDR1 SGHRS, CDR2 YFSETQ.

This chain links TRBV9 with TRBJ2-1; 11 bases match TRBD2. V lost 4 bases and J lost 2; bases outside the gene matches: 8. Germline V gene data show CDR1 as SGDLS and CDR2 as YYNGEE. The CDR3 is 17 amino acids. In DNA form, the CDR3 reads TGTGCCAGCAGCCCACCCTCTAGCGGGAGGACCTACAATGAGCAGTTCTTC. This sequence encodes CASSPPSSGRTYNEQFF.

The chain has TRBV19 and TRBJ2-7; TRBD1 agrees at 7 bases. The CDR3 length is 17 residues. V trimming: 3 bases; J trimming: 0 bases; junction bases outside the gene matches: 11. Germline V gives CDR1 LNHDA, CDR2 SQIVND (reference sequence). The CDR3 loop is CASSIPTKGAYSYEQYF. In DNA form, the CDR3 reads TGTGCCAGTAGTATCCCTACAAAGGGGGCGTACTCCTACGAGCAGTACTTC.

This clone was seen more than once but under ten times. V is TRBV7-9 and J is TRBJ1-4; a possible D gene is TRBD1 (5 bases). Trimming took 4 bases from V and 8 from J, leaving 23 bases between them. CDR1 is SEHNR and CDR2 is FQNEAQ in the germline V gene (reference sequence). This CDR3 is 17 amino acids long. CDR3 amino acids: CASSSVGREISGEKLFF. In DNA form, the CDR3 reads TGTGCCAGCAGCTCCGTAGGGCGGGAGATATCAGGGGAAAAACTGTTTTTT.

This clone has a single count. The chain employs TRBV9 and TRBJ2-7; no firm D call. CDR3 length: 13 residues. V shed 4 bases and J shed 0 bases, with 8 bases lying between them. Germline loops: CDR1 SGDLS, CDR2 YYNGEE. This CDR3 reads CASSPSISYEQYF. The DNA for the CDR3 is TGTGCCAGCAGCCCATCAATCTCCTACGAGCAGTACTTC.

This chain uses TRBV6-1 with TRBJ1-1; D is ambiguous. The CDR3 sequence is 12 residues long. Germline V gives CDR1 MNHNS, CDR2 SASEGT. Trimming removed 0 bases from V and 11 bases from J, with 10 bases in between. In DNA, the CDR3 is TGTGCCAGCAGTGAAGCGGCAGGTCGCGCTTTCTTT. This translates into CASSEAAGRAFF.

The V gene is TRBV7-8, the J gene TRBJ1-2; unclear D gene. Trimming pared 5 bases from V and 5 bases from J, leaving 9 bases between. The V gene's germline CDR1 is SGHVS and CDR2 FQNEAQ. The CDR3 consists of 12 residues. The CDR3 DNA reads TGTGCCAGCAGCCAGGAAGAATATGGCTACACCTTC. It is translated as CASSQEEYGYTF.

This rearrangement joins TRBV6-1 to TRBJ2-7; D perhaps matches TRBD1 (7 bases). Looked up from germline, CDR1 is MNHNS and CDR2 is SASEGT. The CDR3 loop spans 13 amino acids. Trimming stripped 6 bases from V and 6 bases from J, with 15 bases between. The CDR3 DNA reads TGTGCCAGCAGCCTACTCAGGGGGGCCGAGCAGTACTTC. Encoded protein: CASSLLRGAEQYF.

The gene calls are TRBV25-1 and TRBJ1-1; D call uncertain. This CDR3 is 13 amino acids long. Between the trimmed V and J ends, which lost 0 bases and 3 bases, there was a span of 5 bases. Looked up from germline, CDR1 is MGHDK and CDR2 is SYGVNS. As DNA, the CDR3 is TGTGCCAGCAGTGAATATGGAGACACTGAAGCTTTCTTT. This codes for CASSEYGDTEAFF.

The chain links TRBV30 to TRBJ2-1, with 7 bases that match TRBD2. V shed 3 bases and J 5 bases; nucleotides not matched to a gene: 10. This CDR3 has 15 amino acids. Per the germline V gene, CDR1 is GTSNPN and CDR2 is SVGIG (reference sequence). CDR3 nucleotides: TGTGCCTGGAGCGGGGACTACCACGCGAACAATGAGCAGTTCTTC. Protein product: CAWSGDYHANNEQFF.

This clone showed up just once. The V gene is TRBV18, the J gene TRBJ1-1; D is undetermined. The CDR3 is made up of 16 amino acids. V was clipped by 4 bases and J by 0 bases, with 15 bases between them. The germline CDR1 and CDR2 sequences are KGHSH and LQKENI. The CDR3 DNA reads TGTGCCAGCTCACGACCCCCGGAGACTATGAACACTGAAGCTTTCTTT. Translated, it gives CASSRPPETMNTEAFF.

CDR3: CASSLGGVNTEAFF. The CDR3 coding sequence is TGTGCCAGCAGCTTGGGCGGGGTGAACACTGAAGCTTTCTTT. The chain employs TRBV5-4 and TRBJ1-1; D is undetermined. This CDR3 is 14 amino acids long. Trimming pared 0 bases from V and 0 bases from J, leaving 6 bases between. Germline V lookup: CDR1 SGHNT, CDR2 YYREEE (reference sequence).

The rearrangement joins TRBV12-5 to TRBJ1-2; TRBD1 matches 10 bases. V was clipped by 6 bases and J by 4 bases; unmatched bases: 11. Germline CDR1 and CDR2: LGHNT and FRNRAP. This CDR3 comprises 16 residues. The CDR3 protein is CASGTSGTGASYGYTF. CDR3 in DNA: TGTGCTAGTGGGACGTCCGGGACAGGGGCTTCCTATGGCTACACCTTC.

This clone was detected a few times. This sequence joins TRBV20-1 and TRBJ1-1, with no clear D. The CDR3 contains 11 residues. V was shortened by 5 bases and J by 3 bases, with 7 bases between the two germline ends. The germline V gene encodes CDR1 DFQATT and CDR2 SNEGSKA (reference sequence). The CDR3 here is CSAAYYTEAFF. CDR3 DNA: TGCAGTGCTGCTTACTACACTGAAGCTTTCTTT.

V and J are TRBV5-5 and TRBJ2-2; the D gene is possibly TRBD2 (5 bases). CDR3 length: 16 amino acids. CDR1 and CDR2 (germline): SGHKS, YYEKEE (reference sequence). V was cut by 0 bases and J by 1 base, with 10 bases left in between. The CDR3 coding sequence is TGTGCCAGCAGCTTGGCCGGGGAAGTGAACACCGGGGAGCTGTTTTTT. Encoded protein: CASSLAGEVNTGELFF.

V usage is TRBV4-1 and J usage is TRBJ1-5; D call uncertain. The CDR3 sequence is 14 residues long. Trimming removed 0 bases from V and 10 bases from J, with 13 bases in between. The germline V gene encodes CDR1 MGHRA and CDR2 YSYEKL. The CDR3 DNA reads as TGCGCCAGCAGCCAAGAGGTCCCTACCCCCCCCCAGCATTTT. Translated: CASSQEVPTPPQHF.

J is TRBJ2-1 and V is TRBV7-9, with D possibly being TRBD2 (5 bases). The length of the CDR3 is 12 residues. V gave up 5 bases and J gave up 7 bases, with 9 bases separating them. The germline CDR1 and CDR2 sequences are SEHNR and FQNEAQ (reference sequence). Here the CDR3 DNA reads TGTGCCAGCAGCCCGGGAACAAATGAGCAGTTCTTC. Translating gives CASSPGTNEQFF.

The CDR3 bases are TGTGCCAGCAGCTCACTAGCGGGGACCTACAATGAGCAGTTCTTC. This translates into CASSSLAGTYNEQFF. The V gene is TRBV7-9, the J gene TRBJ2-1; 10 bases align to TRBD2. With V trimmed by 4 bases and J by 2 bases, 2 bases remained unmatched. The CDR3 sequence is 15 residues long. Germline CDR1 and CDR2: SEHNR and FQNEAQ (reference sequence).

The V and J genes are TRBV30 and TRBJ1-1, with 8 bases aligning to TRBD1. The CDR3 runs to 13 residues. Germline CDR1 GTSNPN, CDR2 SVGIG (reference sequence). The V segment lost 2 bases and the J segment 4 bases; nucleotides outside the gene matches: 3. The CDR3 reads CAWSTRGPTEAFF. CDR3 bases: TGTGCCTGGAGTACCAGGGGGCCCACTGAAGCTTTCTTT.

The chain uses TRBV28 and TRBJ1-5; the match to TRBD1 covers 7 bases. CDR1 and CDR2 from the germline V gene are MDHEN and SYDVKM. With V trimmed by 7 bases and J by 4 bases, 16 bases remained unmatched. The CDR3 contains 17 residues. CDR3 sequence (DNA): TGTGCCAGCACCTCCGGGACAGCGGTCTTCGGGAATCAGCCCCAGCATTTT. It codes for CASTSGTAVFGNQPQHF.